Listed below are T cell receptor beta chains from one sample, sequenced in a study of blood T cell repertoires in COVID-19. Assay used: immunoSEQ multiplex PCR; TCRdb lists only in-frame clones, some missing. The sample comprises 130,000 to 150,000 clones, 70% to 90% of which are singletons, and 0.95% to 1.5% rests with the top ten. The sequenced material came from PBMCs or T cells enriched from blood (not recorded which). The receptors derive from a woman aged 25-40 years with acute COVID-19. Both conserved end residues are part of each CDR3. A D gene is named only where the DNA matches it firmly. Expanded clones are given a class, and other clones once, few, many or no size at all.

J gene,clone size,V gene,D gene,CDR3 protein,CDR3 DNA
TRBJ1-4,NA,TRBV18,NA,CASSPGPDEKLFF,TGTGCCAGCTCACCGGGCCCGGATGAAAAACTGTTTTTT
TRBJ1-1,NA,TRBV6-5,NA,CASSLTGIYTEAFF,TGTGCCAGCAGTCTAACAGGGATTTACACTGAAGCTTTCTTT
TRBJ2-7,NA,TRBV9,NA,CASSVDAGTYEQYF,TGTGCCAGCAGCGTAGATGCCGGTACCTACGAGCAGTACTTC
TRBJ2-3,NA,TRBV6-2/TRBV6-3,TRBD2,CASSLLAGLTDTQYF,TGTGCCAGCAGTCTACTAGCGGGACTTACAGATACGCAGTATTTT
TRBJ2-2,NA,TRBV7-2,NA,CASSLGQNTGELFF,TGTGCCAGCAGCTTAGGACAGAACACCGGGGAGCTGTTTTTT
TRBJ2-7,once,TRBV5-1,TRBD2,CASSLGGGSSYEQYF,TGCGCCAGCAGCTTGGGGGGCGGGAGCTCCTACGAGCAGTACTTC
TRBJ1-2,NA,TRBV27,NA,CASSVRGYTF,TGTGCCAGCAGTGTGAGGGGCTACACCTTC
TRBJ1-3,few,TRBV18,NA,CASSPPSVGNTIYF,TGTGCCAGCTCACCACCCTCAGTCGGAAACACCATATATTTT
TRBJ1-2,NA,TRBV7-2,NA,CASSLGGGQGGFHGYTF,TGTGCCAGCAGCTTGGGGGGAGGGCAGGGAGGGTTCCATGGCTACACCTTC
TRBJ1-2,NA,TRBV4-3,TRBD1,CASSQVGLQGAYGYTF,TGCGCCAGCAGCCAAGTGGGGTTACAGGGGGCTTATGGCTACACCTTC
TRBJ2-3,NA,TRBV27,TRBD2,CASSFLAGVGNPSTDTQYF,TGTGCCAGCAGTTTCCTAGCGGGAGTGGGAAACCCTAGCACAGATACGCAGTATTTT
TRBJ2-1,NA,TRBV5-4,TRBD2,CASSFGGRASYNEQFF,TGTGCCAGCAGCTTTGGAGGGAGGGCCTCCTACAATGAGCAGTTCTTC
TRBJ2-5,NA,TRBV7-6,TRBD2,CASSSLSGREETQYF,TGTGCCAGCAGCTCTCTTAGCGGGAGGGAAGAGACCCAGTACTTC
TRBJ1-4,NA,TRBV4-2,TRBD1,CASSQKPGQGNEKLFF,TGTGCCAGCAGCCAAAAGCCGGGACAGGGAAACGAAAAACTGTTTTTT
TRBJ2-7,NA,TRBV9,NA,CASSPSGTGSYEQYF,TGTGCCAGCAGCCCTTCCGGGACTGGAAGCTACGAGCAGTACTTC
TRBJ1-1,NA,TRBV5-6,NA,CASSLGAGGNTEAFF,TGTGCCAGCAGCTTGGGGGCCGGGGGGAACACTGAAGCTTTCTTT
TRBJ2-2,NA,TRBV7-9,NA,CASSLGSGANTGELFF,TGTGCCAGCAGCTTAGGGTCAGGGGCGAACACCGGGGAGCTGTTTTTT
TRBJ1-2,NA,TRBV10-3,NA,CAISETGKGYTF,TGTGCCATCAGTGAGACAGGGAAAGGCTACACCTTC
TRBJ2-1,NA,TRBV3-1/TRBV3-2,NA,CASSLSRLAYNEQFF,TGTGCCAGCAGCCTGTCTCGTCTAGCGTACAATGAGCAGTTCTTC
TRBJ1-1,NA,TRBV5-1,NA,CASSYGQRDTEAFF,TGCGCCAGCAGCTACGGACAGCGAGACACTGAAGCTTTCTTT
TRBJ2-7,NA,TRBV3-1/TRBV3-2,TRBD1,CASSVHGTGYEQYF,TGTGCCAGCAGCGTGCATGGGACAGGGTACGAGCAGTACTTC
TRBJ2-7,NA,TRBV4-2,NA,CASSQGGTRIEQYF,TGTGCCAGCAGCCAAGGAGGAACTAGGATCGAGCAGTACTTC
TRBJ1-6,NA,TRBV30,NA,CAWSVLPVSSPLHF,TGTGCCTGGAGTGTACTTCCGGTTTCCTCACCCCTCCACTTT
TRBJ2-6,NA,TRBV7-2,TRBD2,CASSSREGGIGSGANVLTF,TGTGCCAGCAGCTCCAGGGAGGGAGGGATCGGATCTGGGGCCAACGTCCTGACTTTC
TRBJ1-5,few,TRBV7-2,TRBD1,CASSSQGASNQPQHF,TGTGCCAGCAGCTCCCAGGGGGCTAGCAATCAGCCCCAGCATTTT
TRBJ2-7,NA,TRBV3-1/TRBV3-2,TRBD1,CASSRMPGQSYEQYF,TGTGCCAGCAGCCGAATGCCGGGACAGAGTTACGAGCAGTACTTC
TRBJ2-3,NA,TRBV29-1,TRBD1,CSVRTGVNTDTQYF,TGCAGCGTCCGGACAGGGGTAAACACAGATACGCAGTATTTT
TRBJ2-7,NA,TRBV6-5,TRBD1,CASSQGDRRFF,TGTGCCAGCAGTCAGGGGGACAGACGGTTCTTC
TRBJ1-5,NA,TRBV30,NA,CAWSSRQAFSNQPQHF,TGTGCCTGGAGTTCTAGACAGGCCTTTAGCAATCAGCCCCAGCATTTT
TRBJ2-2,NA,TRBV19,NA,CASSIQGNTGELFF,TGTGCCAGTAGTATCCAGGGGAACACCGGGGAGCTGTTTTTT
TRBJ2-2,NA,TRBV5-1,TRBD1,CASSTRTGLPGELFF,TGCGCCAGCAGCACAAGGACAGGGCTACCCGGGGAGCTGTTTTTT
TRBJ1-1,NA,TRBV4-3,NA,CASSQEISVALGTEAFF,TGCGCCAGCAGCCAAGAAATAAGCGTAGCCTTGGGCACTGAAGCTTTCTTT
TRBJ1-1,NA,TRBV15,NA,CATSTGQGFVNTEAFF,TGTGCCACCAGCACGGGACAAGGGTTTGTCAACACTGAAGCTTTCTTT
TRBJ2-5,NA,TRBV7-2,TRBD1,CASSARTGERETQYF,TGTGCCAGCAGCGCCCGGACAGGGGAGAGAGAGACCCAGTACTTC
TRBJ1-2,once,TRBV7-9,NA,CASSSPTGANYGYTF,TGTGCCAGCAGCTCGCCGACGGGGGCTAACTATGGCTACACCTTC
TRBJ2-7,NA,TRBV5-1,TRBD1,CASSLSTGVEQYF,TGCGCCAGCAGCCTGAGCACAGGGGTCGAGCAGTACTTC
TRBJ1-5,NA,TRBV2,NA,CASSTDSNQPQHF,TGTGCCAGCAGTACCGACAGTAATCAGCCCCAGCATTTT
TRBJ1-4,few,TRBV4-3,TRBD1,CASSQVGTGWEKLFF,TGCGCCAGCAGCCAAGTCGGGACAGGGTGGGAAAAACTGTTTTTT
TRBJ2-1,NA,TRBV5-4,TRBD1,CASTRTGSSSYNEQFF,TGTGCCAGCACCCGGACAGGTTCGAGCTCCTACAATGAGCAGTTCTTC
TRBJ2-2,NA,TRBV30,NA,CAWSVRGSGELFF,TGTGCCTGGAGTGTACGGGGGAGCGGGGAGCTGTTTTTT
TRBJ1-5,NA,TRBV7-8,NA,CASSLFPDQPQHF,TGTGCCAGCAGCTTATTTCCCGATCAGCCCCAGCATTTT